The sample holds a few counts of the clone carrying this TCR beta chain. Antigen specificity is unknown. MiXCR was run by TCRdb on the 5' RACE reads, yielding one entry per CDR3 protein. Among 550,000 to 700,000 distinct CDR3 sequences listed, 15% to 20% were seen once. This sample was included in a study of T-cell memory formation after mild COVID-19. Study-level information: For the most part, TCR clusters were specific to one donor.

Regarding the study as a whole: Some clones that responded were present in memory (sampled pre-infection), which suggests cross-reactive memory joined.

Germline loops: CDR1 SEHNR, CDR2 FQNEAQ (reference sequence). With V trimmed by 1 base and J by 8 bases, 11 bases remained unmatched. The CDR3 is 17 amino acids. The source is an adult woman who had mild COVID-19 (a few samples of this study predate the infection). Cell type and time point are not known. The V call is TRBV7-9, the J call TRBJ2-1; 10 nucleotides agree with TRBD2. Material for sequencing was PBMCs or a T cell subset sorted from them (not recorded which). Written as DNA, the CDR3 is TGTGCCAGCAGCTTAGAACTAGCGGGAACGGGGAGGGATGAGCAGTTCTTC. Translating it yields CASSLELAGTGRDEQFF.